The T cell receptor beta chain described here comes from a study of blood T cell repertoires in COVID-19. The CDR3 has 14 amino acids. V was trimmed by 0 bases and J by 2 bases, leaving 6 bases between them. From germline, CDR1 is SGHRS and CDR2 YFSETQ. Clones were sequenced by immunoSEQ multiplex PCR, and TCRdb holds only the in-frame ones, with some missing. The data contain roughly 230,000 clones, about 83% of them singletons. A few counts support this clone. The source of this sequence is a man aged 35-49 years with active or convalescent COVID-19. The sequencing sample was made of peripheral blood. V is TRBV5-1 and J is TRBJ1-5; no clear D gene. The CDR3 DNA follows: TGCGCCAGCAGCTTGGATACAGGCAATCAGCCCCAGCATTTT. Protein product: CASSLDTGNQPQHF.